This T cell receptor (beta chain) was captured by sequencing in a study of graft-versus-host responses after intestinal transplantation (dated by TCRdb to the early 2020s). About the investigation overall: The transplants that recipients got were multivisceral, liver-intestinal, or isolated intestinal. Donor T cell macrochimerism was defined as a peak of at least 4% donor T cells among recipient peripheral blood mononuclear cells. Alloreactive clones were identified by sequencing pre-transplant mixed lymphocyte reaction products and comparing these products with unstimulated pre-transplant donor and recipient T cells. Rather than being sequenced by the commercial service, samples from a few later patients were sequenced in-house on an Illumina MiSeq and processed with MiXCR. Of the 20 to 30 intestinal transplant recipients enrolled in the cohort, one of whom was a retransplant, a few patients without pretransplant specimens were excluded. After intestinal transplantation, graft-versus-host and host-versus-graft alloreactive T cell clones in the graft, circulation and bone marrow were tracked using bulk TCR-beta CDR3 sequencing. Anti-thymocyte globulin induction was given to all recipients, followed by maintenance tacrolimus and steroids for about 3 years.

The time point label corresponds to: cells obtained before transplantation from donor or recipient. CD3+CD4+ and CD3+CD8+ populations were FACS-sorted from unstimulated pre-transplant donor and recipient cells taken from spleen or lymph nodes. The library was produced with the immunoSEQ multiplex PCR assay. For most patients, genomic DNA was isolated using the Qiagen DNeasy Blood and Tissue Kit and was shipped frozen to Adaptive Biotechnologies for TCR sequencing. For most patients, genomic DNA was subjected to high-throughput TCR-beta CDR3 sequencing by Adaptive Biotechnologies. Concerning the study's data processing: TCR sequencing data for over 15 patients were retrieved from Adaptive's ImmunoSEQ software; a few other patients were processed with MiXCR and VDJtools. To correct CD4 versus CD8 sorting errors, any sequence found in both subsets at a frequency ratio below 5:1 was removed. CDR3 nucleotide sequences shared between donor and recipient were removed because their origin could not be assigned. At least 2-fold expansion over unstimulated cells and a minimum CFSE-low frequency of 0.002% (template counts) or 0.001% (read counts) were required for clones to be classified as alloreactive. Clones were considered mappable if detected in sequenced pre-transplant spleen, lymph node, or MLR CFSE-low populations of the donor or recipient. The cumulative frequency of alloreactive clones was calculated as a percentage of all sequences, weighted by copy number. Not all clones reach the TCRdb copy of this immuneACCESS table, which keeps in-frame sequences only. Checked studies attribute under half of the gap to unresolved V genes and leave the rest unexplained. V and J calls and clone size are as listed in that table; D and trimming were resolved from the DNA. The sample table shows 90,000 to 95,000 clones, and about 91% are seen once. The ten largest clones capture around 0.49% of the sample.

Concerning this clone itself: Its antigen is currently not known. Base qualities are not recorded, but no much larger clone differs from it by a single base.

The germline V gene encodes CDR1 SGHTA and CDR2 FQGNSA. Counted from cysteine to phenylalanine, this CDR3 has 14 amino acids. The only DNA kept is the CDR3, 42 bases in frame from the first base. Trimmed from V: 3 bases; trimmed from J: 3 bases; junction bases lacking a gene match: 4. Overall study outcomes, separate from this receptor: Early after transplant, peak levels of circulating GvH clones were associated with declines in HvG clones. Patients with donor T cell macrochimerism had high GvH to HvG T cell clonal ratios in their allografts. Conclusions were limited by the relatively low number and heterogeneity of intestinal transplant patients. GvH clones were detected in recipient bone marrow, and some appeared earlier in ileal mucosa or blood, consistent with an intestinal mucosal origin.

This sequence uses TRBV7-2 and TRBJ1-1, and 7 bases in between align with TRBD1. The origin of this receptor is a human donor who received an intestinal transplant. The specimen was unstimulated CD8+ T cells sorted from spleen or lymph node cells, collected before intestinal transplant. The nucleotide sequence is TGTGCCAGCAGCTTGAGGGACAGCTACACTGAAGCTTTCTTT. This yields the protein CASSLRDSYTEAFF. The CDR3, completed at both ends by the reference TRBV7-2 and TRBJ1-1 genes, gives the full variable domain GAGVSQSPSNKVTEKGKDVELRCDPISGHTALYWYRQSLGQGLEFLIYFQGNSAPDKSGLPSDRFSAERTGGSVSTLTIQRTQQEDSAVYLCASSLRDSYTEAFFGQGTRLTVV.